The following is a TCR beta chain sequence with its context. This specimen belongs to a study of T cell clusters in autoimmune cytopenias. Each sample's input was 250 to 300 ng genomic DNA, about 38,000 genome equivalents. One tube held mixed TRB-A and TRB-B primer pools for touch-down PCR. Using the multiplex PCR reads, TCRdb records one entry per CDR3 protein without DNA. This table holds around 6,200 distinct CDR3 sequences. The germline V gene has CDR1 SGHTA and CDR2 FQGNSA. The CDR3 runs 16 residues. These same records also appear under a second study, on T cell repertoires in aging, cancer and after chemotherapy. That source reports: Six age groups, ranging from 30 or younger to 70 or older, included the donors.

This clonotype was obtained from a human donor in good health. Input material: peripheral blood. The chain joins TRBV7-2 to TRBJ2-4; the TRBD1 assignment by TCRdb is unverifiable without DNA. CDR3 sequence: CASSSPPGGSKNIQYF.